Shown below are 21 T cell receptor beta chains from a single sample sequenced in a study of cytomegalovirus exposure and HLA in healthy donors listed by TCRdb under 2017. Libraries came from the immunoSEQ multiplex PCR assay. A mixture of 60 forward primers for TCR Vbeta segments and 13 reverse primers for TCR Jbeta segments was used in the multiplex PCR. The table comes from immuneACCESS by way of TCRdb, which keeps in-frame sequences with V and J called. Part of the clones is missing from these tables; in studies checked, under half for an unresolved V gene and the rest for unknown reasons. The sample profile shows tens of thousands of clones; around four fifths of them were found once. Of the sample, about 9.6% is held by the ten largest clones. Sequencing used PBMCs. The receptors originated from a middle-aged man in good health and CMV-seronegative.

The chain's CDR3 is CASSGRGTGELFF. CDR3 in DNA: TGTGCCAGCAGCGGCAGGGGGACCGGGGAGCTGTTTTTT. The chain combines TRBV9 with TRBJ2-2; 7 bases map to TRBD1. The length of the CDR3 is 13 residues. After removal of 3 bases from V and 5 bases from J, the junction contained 1 base not matched to a gene. Germline lookup yields CDR1 SGDLS and CDR2 YYNGEE.

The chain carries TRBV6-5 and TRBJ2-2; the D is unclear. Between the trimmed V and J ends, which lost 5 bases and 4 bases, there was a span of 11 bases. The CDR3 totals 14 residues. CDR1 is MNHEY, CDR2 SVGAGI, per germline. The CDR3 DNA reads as TGTGCCAGCAGTGGGCAGGTGGGCACCGGGGAGCTGTTTTTT. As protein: CASSGQVGTGELFF.

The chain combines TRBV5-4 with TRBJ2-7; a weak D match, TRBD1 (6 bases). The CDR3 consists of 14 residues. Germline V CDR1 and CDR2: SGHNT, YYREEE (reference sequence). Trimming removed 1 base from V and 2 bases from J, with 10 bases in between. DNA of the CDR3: TGTGCCAGCAGCTTGTCAGGGGTCCCCTACGAGCAGTACTTC. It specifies CASSLSGVPYEQYF. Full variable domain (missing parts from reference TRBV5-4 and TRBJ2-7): ETGVTQSPTHLIKTRGQQVTLRCSSQSGHNTVSWYQQALGQGPQFIFQYYREEENGRGNFPPRFSGLQFPNYSSELNVNALELDDSALYLCASSLSGVPYEQYFGPGTRLTVT.

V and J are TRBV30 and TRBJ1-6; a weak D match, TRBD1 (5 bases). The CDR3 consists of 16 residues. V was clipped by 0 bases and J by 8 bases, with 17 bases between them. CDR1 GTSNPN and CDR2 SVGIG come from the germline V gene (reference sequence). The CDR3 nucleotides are TGTGCCTGGAGTGTAAAGGGCAGGGTGTCGGATTCACCCCTCCACTTT. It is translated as CAWSVKGRVSDSPLHF.

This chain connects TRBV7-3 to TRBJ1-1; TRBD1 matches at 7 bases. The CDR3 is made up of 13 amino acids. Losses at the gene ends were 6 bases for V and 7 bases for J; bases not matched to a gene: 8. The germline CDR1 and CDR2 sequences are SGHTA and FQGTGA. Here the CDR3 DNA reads TGTGCCAGCAGTTCCGACAGGGTCGGTGAAGCTTTCTTT. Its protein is CASSSDRVGEAFF.

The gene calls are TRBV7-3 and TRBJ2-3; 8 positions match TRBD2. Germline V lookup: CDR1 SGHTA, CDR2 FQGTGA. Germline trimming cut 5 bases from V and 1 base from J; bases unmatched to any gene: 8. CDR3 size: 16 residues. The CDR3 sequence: CASSPNGGAGTDTQYF. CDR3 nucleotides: TGTGCCAGCAGCCCCAACGGGGGGGCGGGCACAGATACGCAGTATTTT.

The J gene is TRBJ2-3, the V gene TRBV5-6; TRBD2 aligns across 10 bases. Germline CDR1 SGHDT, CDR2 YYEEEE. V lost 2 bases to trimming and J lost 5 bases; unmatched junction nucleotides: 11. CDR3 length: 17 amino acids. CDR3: CASSFYLSGGAKDTQYF. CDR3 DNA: TGTGCCAGCAGCTTTTATCTAAGCGGGGGGGCAAAAGATACGCAGTATTTT.

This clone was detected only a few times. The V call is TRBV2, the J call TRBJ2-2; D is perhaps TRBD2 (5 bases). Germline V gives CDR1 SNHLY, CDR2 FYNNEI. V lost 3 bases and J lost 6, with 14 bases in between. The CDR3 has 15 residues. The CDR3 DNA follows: TGTGCCAGCAGTGAGACTACCCGGACCGCCGGGGAGCTGTTTTTT. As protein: CASSETTRTAGELFF.

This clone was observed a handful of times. CDR3 sequence reads: CASAGQVNTEAFF. In DNA, the CDR3 is TGTGCCTCTGCGGGACAGGTGAACACTGAAGCTTTCTTT. The rearrangement joins TRBV10-3 to TRBJ1-1; 8 nucleotides match TRBD1. CDR1 is ENHRY, CDR2 SYGVKD, per germline. V trimming: 11 bases; J trimming: 0 bases; junction bases outside the gene matches: 5. The CDR3 length is 13 residues.

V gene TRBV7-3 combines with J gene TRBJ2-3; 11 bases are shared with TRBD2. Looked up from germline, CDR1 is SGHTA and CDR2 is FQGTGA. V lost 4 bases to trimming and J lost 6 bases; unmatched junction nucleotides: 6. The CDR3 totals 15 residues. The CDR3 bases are TGTGCCAGCAGCTACCCGGGACTAGCGGAGGATACGCAGTATTTT. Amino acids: CASSYPGLAEDTQYF. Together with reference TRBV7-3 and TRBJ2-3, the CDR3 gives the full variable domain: GAGVSQTPSNKVTEKGKYVELRCDPISGHTALYWYRQSLGQGPEFLIYFQGTGAADDSGLPNDRFFAVRPEGSVSTLKIQRTERGDSAVYLCASSYPGLAEDTQYFGPGTRLTVL.

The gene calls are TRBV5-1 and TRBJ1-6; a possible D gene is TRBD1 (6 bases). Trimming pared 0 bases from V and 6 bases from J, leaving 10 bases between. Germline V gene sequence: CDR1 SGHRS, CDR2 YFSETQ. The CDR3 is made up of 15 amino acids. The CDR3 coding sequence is TGCGCCAGCAGCTTGGGGGGGCAAATTAATTCACCCCTCCACTTT. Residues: CASSLGGQINSPLHF.

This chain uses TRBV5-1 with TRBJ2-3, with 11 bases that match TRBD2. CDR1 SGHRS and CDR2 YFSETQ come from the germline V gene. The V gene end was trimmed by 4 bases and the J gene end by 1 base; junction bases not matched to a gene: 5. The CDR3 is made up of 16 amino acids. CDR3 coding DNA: TGCGCCAGCAGCCCCCCGACTAGCGGGGGCACAGATACGCAGTATTTT. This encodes CASSPPTSGGTDTQYF.

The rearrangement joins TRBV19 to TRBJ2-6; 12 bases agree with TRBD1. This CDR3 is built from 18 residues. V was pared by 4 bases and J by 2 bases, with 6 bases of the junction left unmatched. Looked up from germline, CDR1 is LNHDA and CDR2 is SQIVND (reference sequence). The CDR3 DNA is TGTGCCAGTAGTAGGTCCCGGGACAGGGGGCCTGGGGCCAACGTCCTGACTTTC. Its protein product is CASSRSRDRGPGANVLTF.

The DNA for the CDR3 is TGTGCCAGCAGAAACAGGGGGCACGGGGAGCTGTTTTTT. Translated, it gives CASRNRGHGELFF. The chain links TRBV7-9 to TRBJ2-2; 9 positions agree with TRBD1. Per germline, CDR1 SEHNR and CDR2 FQNEAQ (reference sequence). CDR3 length equals 13 residues. V gave up 6 bases and J gave up 7 bases; unmatched junction bases: 3. The entire variable domain, with the rest obtained from reference TRBV7-9 and TRBJ2-2, is as follows: DTGVSQNPRHKITKRGQNVTFRCDPISEHNRLYWYRQTLGQGPEFLTYFQNEAQLEKSRLLSDRFSAERPKGSFSTLEIQRTEQGDSAMYLCASRNRGHGELFFGEGSRLTVL.

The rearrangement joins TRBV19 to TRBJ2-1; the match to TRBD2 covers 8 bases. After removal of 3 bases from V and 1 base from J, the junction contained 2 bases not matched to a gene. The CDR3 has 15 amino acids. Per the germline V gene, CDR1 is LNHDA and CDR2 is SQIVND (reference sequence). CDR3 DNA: TGTGCCAGTAGTATCGTAGCGGGATCCTACAATGAGCAGTTCTTC. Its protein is CASSIVAGSYNEQFF.

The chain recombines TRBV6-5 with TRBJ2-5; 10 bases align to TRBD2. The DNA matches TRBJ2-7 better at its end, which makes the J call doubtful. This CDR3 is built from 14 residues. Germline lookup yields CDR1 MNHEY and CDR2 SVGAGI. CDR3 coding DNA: TGTGCCAGCAGTTTTAGCGGGAGGAGGAACGAGCAGTACTTC. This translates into CASSFSGRRNEQYF.

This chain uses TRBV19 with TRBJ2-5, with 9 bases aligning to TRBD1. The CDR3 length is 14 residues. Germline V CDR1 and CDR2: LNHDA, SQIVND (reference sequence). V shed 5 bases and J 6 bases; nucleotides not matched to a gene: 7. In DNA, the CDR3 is TGTGCCAGTAGTTCCTGGGACAGGGAACAGACCCAGTACTTC. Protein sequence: CASSSWDREQTQYF.

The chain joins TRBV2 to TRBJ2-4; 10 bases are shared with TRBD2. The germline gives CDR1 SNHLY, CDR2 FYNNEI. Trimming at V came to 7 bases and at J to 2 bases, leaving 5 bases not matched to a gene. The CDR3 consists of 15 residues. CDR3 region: CASTSGSLSKNIQYF. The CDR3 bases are TGTGCCAGCACTAGCGGGAGCTTATCCAAAAACATTCAGTACTTC. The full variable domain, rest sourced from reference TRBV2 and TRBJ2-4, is EPEVTQTPSHQVTQMGQEVILRCVPISNHLYFYWYRQILGQKVEFLVSFYNNEISEKSEIFDDQFSVERPDGSNFTLKIRSTKLEDSAMYFCASTSGSLSKNIQYFGAGTRLSVL.

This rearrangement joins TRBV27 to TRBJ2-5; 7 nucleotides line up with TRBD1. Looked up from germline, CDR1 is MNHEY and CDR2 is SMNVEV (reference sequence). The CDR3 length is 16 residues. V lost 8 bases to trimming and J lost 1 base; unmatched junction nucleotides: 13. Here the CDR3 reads CASGRGRMVSQETQYF. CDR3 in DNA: TGTGCCAGCGGAAGGGGGCGCATGGTTTCCCAAGAGACCCAGTACTTC.

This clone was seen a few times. As DNA, the CDR3 is TGTGCCAGTAGTAGCGGGGGTACAGCAGAGACCCAGTACTTC. It translates to CASSSGGTAETQYF. The chain uses TRBV19 and TRBJ2-5, with 7 bases fitting TRBD2. CDR1 and CDR2 from the germline V gene are LNHDA and SQIVND (reference sequence). Losses at the gene ends were 4 bases for V and 4 bases for J; bases not matched to a gene: 6. This CDR3 is 14 amino acids long.

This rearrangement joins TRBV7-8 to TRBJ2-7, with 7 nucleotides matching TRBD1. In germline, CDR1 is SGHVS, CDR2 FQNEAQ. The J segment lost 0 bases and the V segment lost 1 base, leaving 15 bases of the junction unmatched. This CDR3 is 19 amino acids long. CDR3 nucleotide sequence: TGTGCCAGCAGCTTAGTTCTAGGACAGGACGGCCCCAACTCCTACGAGCAGTACTTC. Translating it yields CASSLVLGQDGPNSYEQYF.